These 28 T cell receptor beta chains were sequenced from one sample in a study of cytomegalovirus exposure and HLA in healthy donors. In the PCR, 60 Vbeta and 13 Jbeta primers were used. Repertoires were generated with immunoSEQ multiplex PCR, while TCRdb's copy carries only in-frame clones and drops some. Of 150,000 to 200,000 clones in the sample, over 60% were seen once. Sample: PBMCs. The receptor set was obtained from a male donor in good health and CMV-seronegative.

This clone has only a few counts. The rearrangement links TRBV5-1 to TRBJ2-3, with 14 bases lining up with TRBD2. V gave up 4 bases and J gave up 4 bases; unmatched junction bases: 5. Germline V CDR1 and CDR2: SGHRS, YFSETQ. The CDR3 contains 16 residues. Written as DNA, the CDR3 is TGCGCCAGCAGCACCGGGACTAGCGGGAGAGCAGATACGCAGTATTTT. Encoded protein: CASSTGTSGRADTQYF.

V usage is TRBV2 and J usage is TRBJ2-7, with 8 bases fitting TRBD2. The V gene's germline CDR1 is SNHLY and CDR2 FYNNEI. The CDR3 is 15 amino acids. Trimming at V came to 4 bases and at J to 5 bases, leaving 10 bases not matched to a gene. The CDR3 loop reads CASSVKRGYLDEQYF. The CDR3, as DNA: TGTGCCAGCAGTGTTAAGCGGGGGTACTTGGACGAGCAGTACTTC.

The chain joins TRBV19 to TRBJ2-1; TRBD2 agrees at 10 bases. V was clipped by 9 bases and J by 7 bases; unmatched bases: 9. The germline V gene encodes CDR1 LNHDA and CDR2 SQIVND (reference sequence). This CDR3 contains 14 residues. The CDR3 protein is CASSPSSGSNEQFF. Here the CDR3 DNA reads TGTGCCAGCTCGCCCTCTAGCGGGAGTAATGAGCAGTTCTTC.

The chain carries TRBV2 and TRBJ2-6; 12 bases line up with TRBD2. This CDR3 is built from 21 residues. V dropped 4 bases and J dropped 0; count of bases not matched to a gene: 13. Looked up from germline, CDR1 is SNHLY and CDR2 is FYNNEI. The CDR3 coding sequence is TGTGCCAGCAGTGGCGATTCTCCGGGACTAGCGGGCCTCTCTGGGGCCAACGTCCTGACTTTC. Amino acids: CASSGDSPGLAGLSGANVLTF.

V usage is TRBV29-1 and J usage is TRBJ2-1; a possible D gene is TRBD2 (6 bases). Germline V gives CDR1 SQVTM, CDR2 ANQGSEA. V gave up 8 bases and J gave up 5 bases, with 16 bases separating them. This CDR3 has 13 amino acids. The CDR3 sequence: CSYGTPTHNEQFF. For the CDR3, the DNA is TGCAGCTACGGGACTCCGACCCACAATGAGCAGTTCTTC.

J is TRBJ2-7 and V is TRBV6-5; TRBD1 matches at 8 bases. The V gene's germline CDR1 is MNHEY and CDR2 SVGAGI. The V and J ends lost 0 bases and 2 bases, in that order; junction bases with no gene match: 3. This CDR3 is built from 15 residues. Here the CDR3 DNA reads TGTGCCAGCAGTTACTCGCTGGGACAGGCCTACGAGCAGTACTTC. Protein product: CASSYSLGQAYEQYF.

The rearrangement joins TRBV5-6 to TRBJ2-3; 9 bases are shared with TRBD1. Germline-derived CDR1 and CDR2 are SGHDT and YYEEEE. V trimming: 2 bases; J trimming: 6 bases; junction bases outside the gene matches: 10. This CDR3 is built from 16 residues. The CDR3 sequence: CASSFFDRGSEDTQYF. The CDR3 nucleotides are TGTGCCAGCAGCTTTTTTGACAGGGGGTCGGAGGATACGCAGTATTTT.

CDR3 DNA: TGTGCCAGCAGTTTAGCTAGCGGGGCCGAGACCCAGTACTTC. Translating it yields CASSLASGAETQYF. V and J are TRBV28 and TRBJ2-5, with TRBD2 matching over 9 bases. Germline values: CDR1 MDHEN, CDR2 SYDVKM. This CDR3 has 14 amino acids. J gave up 5 bases and V 2 bases, and 3 bases lay outside the gene matches.

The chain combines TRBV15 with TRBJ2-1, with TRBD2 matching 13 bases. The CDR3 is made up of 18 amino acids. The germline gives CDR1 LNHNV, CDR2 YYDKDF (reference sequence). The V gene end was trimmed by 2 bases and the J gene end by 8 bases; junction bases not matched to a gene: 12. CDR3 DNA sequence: TGTGCCACCAGCAGAACCGGACTAGCGGGAGTCGGGGGCGATGAGCAGTTCTTC. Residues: CATSRTGLAGVGGDEQFF.

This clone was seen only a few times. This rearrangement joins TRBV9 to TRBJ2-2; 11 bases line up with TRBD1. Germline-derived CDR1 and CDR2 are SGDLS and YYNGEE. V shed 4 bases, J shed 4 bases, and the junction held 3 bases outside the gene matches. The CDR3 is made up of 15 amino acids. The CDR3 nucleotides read TGTGCCAGCAGCAGGGACAGGGGGAGCACCGGGGAGCTGTTTTTT. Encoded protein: CASSRDRGSTGELFF.

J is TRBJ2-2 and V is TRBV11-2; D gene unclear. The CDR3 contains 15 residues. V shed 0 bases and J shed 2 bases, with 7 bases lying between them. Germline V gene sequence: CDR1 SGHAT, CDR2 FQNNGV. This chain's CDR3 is CASSLEGDNTGELFF. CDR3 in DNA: TGTGCCAGCAGCTTAGAGGGCGACAACACCGGGGAGCTGTTTTTT.

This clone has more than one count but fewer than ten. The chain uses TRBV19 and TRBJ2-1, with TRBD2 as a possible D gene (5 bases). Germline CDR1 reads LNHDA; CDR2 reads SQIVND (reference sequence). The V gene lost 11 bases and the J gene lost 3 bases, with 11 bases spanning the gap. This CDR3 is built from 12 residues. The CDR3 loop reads CASGEGYNEQFF. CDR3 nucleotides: TGTGCCTCCGGAGAGGGCTACAATGAGCAGTTCTTC.

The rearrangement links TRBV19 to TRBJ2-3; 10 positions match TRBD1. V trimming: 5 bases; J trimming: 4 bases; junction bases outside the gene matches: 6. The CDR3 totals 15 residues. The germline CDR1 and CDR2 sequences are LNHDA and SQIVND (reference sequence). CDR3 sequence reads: CASSLLTGGADTQYF. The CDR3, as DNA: TGTGCCAGTAGTCTCTTGACAGGGGGCGCAGATACGCAGTATTTT. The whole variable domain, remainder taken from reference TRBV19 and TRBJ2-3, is DGGITQSPKYLFRKEGQNVTLSCEQNLNHDAMYWYRQDPGQGLRLIYYSQIVNDFQKGDIAEGYSVSREKKESFPLTVTSAQKNPTAFYLCASSLLTGGADTQYFGPGTRLTVL.

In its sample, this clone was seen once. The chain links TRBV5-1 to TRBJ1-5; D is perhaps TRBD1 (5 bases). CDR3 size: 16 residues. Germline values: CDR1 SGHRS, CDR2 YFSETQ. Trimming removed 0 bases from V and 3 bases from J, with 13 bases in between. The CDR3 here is CASSLGGMTDNQPQHF. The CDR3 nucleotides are TGCGCCAGCAGCTTGGGGGGAATGACAGACAATCAGCCCCAGCATTTT.

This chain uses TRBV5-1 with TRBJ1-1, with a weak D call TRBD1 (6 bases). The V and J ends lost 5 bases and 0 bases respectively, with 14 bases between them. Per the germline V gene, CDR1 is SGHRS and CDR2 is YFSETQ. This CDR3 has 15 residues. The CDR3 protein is CASSAYQGMNTEAFF. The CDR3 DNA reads TGCGCCAGCAGTGCTTATCAGGGGATGAACACTGAAGCTTTCTTT.

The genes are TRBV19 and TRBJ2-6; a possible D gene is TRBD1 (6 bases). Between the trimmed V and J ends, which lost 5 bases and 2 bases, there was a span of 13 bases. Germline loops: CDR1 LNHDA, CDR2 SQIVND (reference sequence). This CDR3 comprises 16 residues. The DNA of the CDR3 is TGTGCCAGTAGTCCACCCAGGGGCGCTGGGGCCAACGTCCTGACTTTC. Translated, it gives CASSPPRGAGANVLTF.

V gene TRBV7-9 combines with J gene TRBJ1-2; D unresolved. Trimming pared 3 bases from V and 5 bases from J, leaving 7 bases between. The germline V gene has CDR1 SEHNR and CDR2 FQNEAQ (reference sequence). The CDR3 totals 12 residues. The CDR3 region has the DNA TGTGCCAGCAGCTTCTCGGGGTATGGCTACACCTTC. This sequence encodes CASSFSGYGYTF.

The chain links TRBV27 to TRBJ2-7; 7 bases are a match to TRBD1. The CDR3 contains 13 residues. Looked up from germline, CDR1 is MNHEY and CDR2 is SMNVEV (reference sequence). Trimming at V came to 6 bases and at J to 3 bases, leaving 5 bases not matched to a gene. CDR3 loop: CASSRRDSYEQYF. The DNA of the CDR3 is TGTGCCAGCAGCCGACGGGACAGCTACGAGCAGTACTTC.

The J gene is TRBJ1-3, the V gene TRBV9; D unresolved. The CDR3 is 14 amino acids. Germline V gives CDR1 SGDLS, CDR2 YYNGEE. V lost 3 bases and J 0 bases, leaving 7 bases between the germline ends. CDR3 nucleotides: TGTGCCAGCAGCGGTCGGTTCTCTGGAAACACCATATATTTT. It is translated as CASSGRFSGNTIYF. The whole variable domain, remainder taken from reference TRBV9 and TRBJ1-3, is DSGVTQTPKHLITATGQRVTLRCSPRSGDLSVYWYQQSLDQGLQFLIQYYNGEERAKGNILERFSAQQFPDLHSELNLSSLELGDSALYFCASSGRFSGNTIYFGEGSWLTVV.

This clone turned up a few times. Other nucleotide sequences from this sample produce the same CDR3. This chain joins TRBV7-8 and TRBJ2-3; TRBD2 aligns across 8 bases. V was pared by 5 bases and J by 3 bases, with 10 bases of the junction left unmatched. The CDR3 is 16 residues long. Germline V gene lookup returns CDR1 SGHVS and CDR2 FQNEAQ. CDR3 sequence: CASSPGLAGGTDTQYF. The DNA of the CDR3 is TGTGCCAGCAGCCCAGGACTAGCTGGGGGGACAGATACGCAGTATTTT.

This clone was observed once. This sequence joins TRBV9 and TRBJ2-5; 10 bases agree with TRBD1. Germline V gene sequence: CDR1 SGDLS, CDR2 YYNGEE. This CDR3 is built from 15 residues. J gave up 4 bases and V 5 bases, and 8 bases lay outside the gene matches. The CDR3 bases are TGTGCCAGCAGTGTTGGACAGGGGGGAGCAGAGACCCAGTACTTC. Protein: CASSVGQGGAETQYF.

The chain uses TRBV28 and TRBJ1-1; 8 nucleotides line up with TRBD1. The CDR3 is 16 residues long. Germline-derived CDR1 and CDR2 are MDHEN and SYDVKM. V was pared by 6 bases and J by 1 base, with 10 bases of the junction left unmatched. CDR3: CASRPGGARGNTEAFF. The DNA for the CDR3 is TGTGCCAGCAGACCAGGGGGCGCTCGTGGGAACACTGAAGCTTTCTTT.

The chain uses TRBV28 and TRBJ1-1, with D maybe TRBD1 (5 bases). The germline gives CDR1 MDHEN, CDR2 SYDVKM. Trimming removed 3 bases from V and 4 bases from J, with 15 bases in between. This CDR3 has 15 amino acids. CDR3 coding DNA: TGTGCCAGCAGTTTGCAGGGTGTTTGGGGCACTGAAGCTTTCTTT. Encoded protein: CASSLQGVWGTEAFF.

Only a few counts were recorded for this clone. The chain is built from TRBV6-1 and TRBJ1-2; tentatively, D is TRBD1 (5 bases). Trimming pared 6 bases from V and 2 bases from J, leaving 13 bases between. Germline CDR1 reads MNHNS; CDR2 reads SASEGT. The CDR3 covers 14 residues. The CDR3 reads CASSSLGANYGYTF. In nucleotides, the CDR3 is TGTGCCAGCAGCTCCCTTGGGGCGAACTATGGCTACACCTTC.

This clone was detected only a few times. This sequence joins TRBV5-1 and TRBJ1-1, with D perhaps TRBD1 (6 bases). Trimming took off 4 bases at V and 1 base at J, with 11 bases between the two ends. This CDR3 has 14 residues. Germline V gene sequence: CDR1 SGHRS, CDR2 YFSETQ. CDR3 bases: TGCGCCAGCAGCACCGGGACACGGAACACTGAAGCTTTCTTT. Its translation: CASSTGTRNTEAFF.

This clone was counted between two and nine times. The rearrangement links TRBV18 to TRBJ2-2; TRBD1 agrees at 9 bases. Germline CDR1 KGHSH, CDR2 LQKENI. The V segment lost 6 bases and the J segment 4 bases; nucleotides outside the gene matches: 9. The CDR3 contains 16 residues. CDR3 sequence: CASSPTVTGGTGELFF. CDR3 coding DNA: TGTGCCAGCTCCCCCACGGTGACAGGGGGCACCGGGGAGCTGTTTTTT.

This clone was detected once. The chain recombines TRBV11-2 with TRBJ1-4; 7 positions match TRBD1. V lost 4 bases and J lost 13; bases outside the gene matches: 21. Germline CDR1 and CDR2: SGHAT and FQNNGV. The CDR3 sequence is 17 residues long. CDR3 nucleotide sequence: TGTGCCAGCAGCTCACAGTTTACAGGGGCCTCTAATCATGGACTGTTTTTT. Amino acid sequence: CASSSQFTGASNHGLFF.

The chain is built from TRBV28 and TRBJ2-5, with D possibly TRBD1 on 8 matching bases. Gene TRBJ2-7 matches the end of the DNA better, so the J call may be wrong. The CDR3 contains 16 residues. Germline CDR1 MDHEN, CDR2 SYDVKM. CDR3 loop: CASSGQGGLGAYEQYF. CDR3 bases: TGTGCCAGCAGCGGACAGGGAGGGCTGGGGGCCTACGAGCAGTACTTC.